This section outlines one T cell receptor (beta chain) sequence together with its context. The antigen is not known. This record belongs to a study of beta chain features in type 1 diabetes. Study results and caveats: A cDNA-based sequencing approach could over-represent cells with high TCR expression. Individuals with type 1 diabetes displayed fewer insertions and more deletions at VDJ junctions. Among patients with Type 1 diabetes, TCRB CDR3s were moderately but significantly shorter in every one of the four CD4+ subsets.

The entirety of the isolated RNA underwent reverse transcription, so expressed TCRB transcripts were sequenced. Assay: immunoSEQ multiplex PCR; the TCRdb copy retains only in-frame clones and omits some. The top ten clones hold 0.028% of a sample with 250,000 or so clones, roughly 20% of them seen once. The source is a woman aged 40 to 55 with type 1 diabetes. Sequencing was performed on naive CD4+ T cells from blood.

The CDR3 DNA sequence: TGTGCCAGCAGCTCCCCCGGCGGGGGGGCCACAGATACGCAGTATTTT. This encodes CASSSPGGGATDTQYF. The chain is built from TRBV7-3 and TRBJ2-3, with TRBD2 matching over 9 bases. This CDR3 has 16 amino acids. Trimming took 4 bases from V and 2 from J; bases not matched to a gene: 7. Germline lookup yields CDR1 SGHTA and CDR2 FQGTGA. Variable domain in full (rest from reference TRBV7-3 and TRBJ2-3): GAGVSQTPSNKVTEKGKYVELRCDPISGHTALYWYRQSLGQGPEFLIYFQGTGAADDSGLPNDRFFAVRPEGSVSTLKIQRTERGDSAVYLCASSSPGGGATDTQYFGPGTRLTVL.